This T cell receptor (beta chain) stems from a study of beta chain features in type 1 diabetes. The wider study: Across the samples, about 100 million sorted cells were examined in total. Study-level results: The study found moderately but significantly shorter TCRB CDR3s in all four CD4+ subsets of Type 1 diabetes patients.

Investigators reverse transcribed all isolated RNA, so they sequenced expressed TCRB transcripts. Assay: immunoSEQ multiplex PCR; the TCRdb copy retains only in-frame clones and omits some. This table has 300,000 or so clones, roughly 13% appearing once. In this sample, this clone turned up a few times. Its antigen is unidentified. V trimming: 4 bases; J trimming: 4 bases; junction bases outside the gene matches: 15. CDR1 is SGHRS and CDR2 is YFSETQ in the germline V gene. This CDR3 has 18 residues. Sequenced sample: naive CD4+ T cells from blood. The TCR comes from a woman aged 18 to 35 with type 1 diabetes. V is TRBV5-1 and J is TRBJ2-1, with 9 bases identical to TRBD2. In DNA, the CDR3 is TGCGCCAGCAGCCCAATGAGTCCAGCGGGAGGTCGGTACAATGAGCAGTTCTTC. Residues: CASSPMSPAGGRYNEQFF.